A single sample gave rise to the 7 T cell receptor beta chains below, sequenced in a study of early T cells in non-severe SARS-CoV-2 infection. MiXCR, run by TCRdb on the 5' RACE reads, gives a single entry per CDR3 protein. This sample has 35,000 to 45,000 distinct CDR3 sequences, with about 5.9% found just once. The source material was whole blood, sampled at baseline. Source of these receptors: an adult who was a healthcare worker with PCR-confirmed SARS-CoV-2 infection or an uninfected control (not recorded which).

This clonotype turned up a few times. The gene calls are TRBV20-1 and TRBJ1-5, with 9 bases that match TRBD1. This CDR3 has 15 amino acids. J gave up 5 bases and V 0 bases, and 5 bases lay outside the gene matches. Germline CDR1 and CDR2: DFQATT and SNEGSKA (reference sequence). The CDR3 is CSARDRDRVYQPQHF. The CDR3 DNA reads TGCAGTGCTAGAGATCGGGACAGGGTGTATCAGCCCCAGCATTTT.

This clonotype was picked up many times. The chain employs TRBV2 and TRBJ2-3, with 11 bases that match TRBD2. J gave up 6 bases and V 6 bases, and 8 bases lay outside the gene matches. This CDR3 is built from 15 residues. The germline gives CDR1 SNHLY, CDR2 FYNNEI. The DNA of the CDR3 is TGTGCCAGCAGGGATTTAGCGGGGGGGCGGGATACGCAGTATTTT. Translated, it gives CASRDLAGGRDTQYF.

The table lists this clonotype with a few counts. The gene calls are TRBV4-1 and TRBJ2-6; D remains ambiguous. In germline, CDR1 is MGHRA, CDR2 YSYEKL. The length of the CDR3 is 14 residues. The V gene lost 1 base and the J gene lost 4 bases, with 5 bases spanning the gap. DNA of the CDR3: TGCGCCAGCAGCCAAGTCAGGGGGGCCAACGTCCTGACTTTC. Translation gives CASSQVRGANVLTF.

The table lists this clonotype with a few counts. The J gene is TRBJ1-5, the V gene TRBV29-1; D may be TRBD1 (5 bases). V was clipped by 6 bases and J by 1 base, with 10 bases between them. Germline values: CDR1 SQVTM, CDR2 ANQGSEA. CDR3 length equals 13 residues. The DNA of the CDR3 is TGCAGCGTGAGGGGAGGGAGCAATCAGCCCCAGCATTTT. This encodes CSVRGGSNQPQHF.

This clonotype has a count of ten or more. This chain connects TRBV5-1 to TRBJ2-5; 8 bases map to TRBD1. The ends lost 5 bases at V and 3 bases at J; junction bases unmatched: 6. The CDR3 is 14 residues long. Germline V gives CDR1 SGHRS, CDR2 YFSETQ. CDR3 amino acids: CASSIQGAEETQYF. In DNA form, the CDR3 reads TGCGCCAGCAGTATTCAGGGGGCCGAAGAGACCCAGTACTTC.

The chain combines TRBV30 with TRBJ2-7, with 15 positions matching TRBD2. V dropped 5 bases and J dropped 2; count of bases not matched to a gene: 7. Germline CDR1 GTSNPN, CDR2 SVGIG (reference sequence). There are 16 residues in the CDR3. The CDR3 loop reads CAWDGLAGGLAYEQYF. DNA for the CDR3: TGTGCCTGGGACGGACTAGCGGGGGGGCTCGCCTACGAGCAGTACTTC.

This clonotype was found many times. This chain joins TRBV20-1 and TRBJ1-6, with 7 bases identical to TRBD1. Germline V CDR1 and CDR2: DFQATT, SNEGSKA (reference sequence). CDR3 length equals 15 residues. V shed 5 bases, J shed 2 bases, and the junction held 6 bases outside the gene matches. The CDR3 nucleotides read TGCAGTGCTCCCCACAGGGGTACCTATAATTCACCCCTCCACTTT. Its translation is CSAPHRGTYNSPLHF.